This T cell receptor beta chain was identified in a study of blood T cell repertoires in COVID-19. Across the whole study: Sites across the United States, Italy and Spain contributed samples from acute and convalescent COVID-19. The analysed material was cDNA or gDNA that came from T cells, B-cell-depleted T cells, or PBMCs.

Trimming removed 4 bases from V and 0 bases from J, with 10 bases in between. Germline CDR1 is SNHLY and CDR2 is FYNNEI. CDR3 length equals 15 residues. Authors' processing steps: Using reference gene primer amplification, nucleated cell counts were estimated. Libraries were prepared by immunoSEQ multiplex PCR; TCRdb keeps only in-frame clonotypes and omits some of them. V and J calls and clone size are those listed in that table; D and trimming were worked out from the DNA. The profile shows about 68,000 clones, 88% of them singletons. Source material: peripheral blood. The rearrangement links TRBV2 to TRBJ2-4; D not resolved. The TCR originated in a human donor in a cohort sampled during active COVID-19. In nucleotides, the CDR3 is TGTGCCAGCAGTGGCCCCTTACTAGCCAAAAACATTCAGTACTTC. This codes for CASSGPLLAKNIQYF.